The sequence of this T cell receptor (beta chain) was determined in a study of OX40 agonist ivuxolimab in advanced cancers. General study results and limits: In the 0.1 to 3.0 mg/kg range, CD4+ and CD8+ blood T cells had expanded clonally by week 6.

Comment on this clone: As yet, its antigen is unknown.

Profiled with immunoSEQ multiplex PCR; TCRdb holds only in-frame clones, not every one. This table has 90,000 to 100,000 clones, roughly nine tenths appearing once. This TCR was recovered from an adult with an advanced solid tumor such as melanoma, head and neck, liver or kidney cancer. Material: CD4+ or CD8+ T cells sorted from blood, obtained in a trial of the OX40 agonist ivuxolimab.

In nucleotides, the CDR3 is TGTGCCAGCTCACCATTAGGGGCCGGGGAGCTGTTTTTT. Its translation is CASSPLGAGELFF. The chain combines TRBV18 with TRBJ2-2; tentatively, D is TRBD1 (5 bases). Trimming shortened V by 2 bases and J by 6 bases, and 7 bases separated the two germline ends. Germline V CDR1 and CDR2: KGHSH, LQKENI. The CDR3 covers 13 residues.